These 26 T cell receptor beta chains were all obtained from the same sample, sequenced in a study of cytomegalovirus exposure and HLA in healthy donors. PCR amplification relied on 60 Vbeta primers (plus 13 Jbeta primers). Assay used: immunoSEQ multiplex PCR; TCRdb lists only in-frame clones, some missing. Found here are 180,000 or so clones, 80% to 85% of them singletons; the top ten hold 5.5% to 7%. The sample consisted of PBMCs. These receptors were collected from a woman aged 45-60 years in good health and CMV-seropositive.

This clone was counted only a few times. The V gene is TRBV7-2, the J gene TRBJ2-7, with D perhaps TRBD2 (6 bases). Germline V gene data show CDR1 as SGHTA and CDR2 as FQGNSA. There are 12 residues in the CDR3. Trimming pared 6 bases from V and 5 bases from J, leaving 11 bases between. CDR3 residues: CASRPWGDEQYF. The CDR3 DNA sequence: TGTGCCAGCAGGCCCTGGGGGGACGAGCAGTACTTC.

The chain recombines TRBV19 with TRBJ2-5; D perhaps matches TRBD1 (6 bases). The CDR3 contains 14 residues. V lost 4 bases, J lost 4 bases, and 13 bases lay in between. Germline values: CDR1 LNHDA, CDR2 SQIVND (reference sequence). The CDR3 loop is CASSTTGGGETQYF. The CDR3 DNA reads TGTGCCAGTAGTACGACAGGAGGAGGAGAGACCCAGTACTTC.

This clone was counted between two and nine times. The chain combines TRBV6-1 with TRBJ2-3; 11 bases agree with TRBD2. The CDR3 covers 14 residues. Germline lookup yields CDR1 MNHNS and CDR2 SASEGT. V lost 3 bases to trimming and J lost 5 bases; unmatched junction nucleotides: 1. CDR3 sequence (DNA): TGTGCCAGCAGTGACGGACTAGCGGGAGATACGCAGTATTTT. This translates into CASSDGLAGDTQYF.

J is TRBJ2-7 and V is TRBV2, with D uncertain. This CDR3 contains 14 residues. V lost 4 bases, J lost 3 bases, and 13 bases lay in between. Germline V CDR1 and CDR2: SNHLY, FYNNEI. The CDR3 region is CASSVGSQYYEQYF. The CDR3 coding sequence is TGTGCCAGCAGTGTCGGGTCCCAATACTACGAGCAGTACTTC.

The rearrangement joins TRBV11-2 to TRBJ2-7; D is unclear. The CDR3 covers 12 residues. V gave up 6 bases and J gave up 7 bases, with 13 bases separating them. Germline V gives CDR1 SGHAT, CDR2 FQNNGV. The CDR3 here is CASRAGTAEQYF. The DNA of the CDR3 is TGTGCCAGCAGAGCCGGCACAGCAGAGCAGTACTTC.

The rearrangement links TRBV27 to TRBJ2-5, with 11 positions matching TRBD2. The J call may not be correct, given that the DNA end is closer to TRBJ2-7. This CDR3 is 15 amino acids long. Germline loops: CDR1 MNHEY, CDR2 SMNVEV (reference sequence). The CDR3 spells CASSSPASGRPEQYF. CDR3 DNA sequence: TGTGCCAGCAGTTCCCCGGCTAGCGGGAGGCCCGAGCAGTACTTC.

This chain connects TRBV27 to TRBJ1-6; D remains unclear. Trimming removed 3 bases from V and 10 bases from J, with 10 bases in between. The germline V gene has CDR1 MNHEY and CDR2 SMNVEV (reference sequence). The CDR3 is 13 amino acids. CDR3 bases: TGTGCCAGCAGTTTTTTCGTGCGGTCACCCCTCCACTTT. The encoded protein is CASSFFVRSPLHF.

The chain is built from TRBV28 and TRBJ2-5, with D uncertain. Judging by the DNA end, TRBJ2-7 fits better; the J call may be wrong. CDR1 and CDR2 (germline): MDHEN, SYDVKM. This CDR3 is 13 amino acids long. The CDR3 is CASSFPSLGEQYF. CDR3 in DNA: TGTGCCAGCAGTTTTCCCTCGCTAGGCGAGCAGTACTTC.

The CDR3 DNA follows: TGTGCCAGCAGCCCGCACAGGGGCGAGGGGTACACTGAAGCTTTCTTT. Protein: CASSPHRGEGYTEAFF. The V call is TRBV5-8, the J call TRBJ1-1; 7 bases match TRBD1. V was clipped by 4 bases and J by 3 bases; unmatched bases: 12. The CDR3 is 16 amino acids. Germline V gene lookup returns CDR1 SGHTS and CDR2 YDEGEE.

This chain uses TRBV18 with TRBJ1-1; 8 positions match TRBD1. J was trimmed by 1 base and V by 3 bases; bases with no gene match: 4. The CDR3 is 15 residues long. CDR1 is KGHSH, CDR2 LQKENI, per germline. The CDR3 region is CASSPPGGPNTEAFF. CDR3 nucleotides: TGTGCCAGCTCACCCCCAGGGGGCCCGAACACTGAAGCTTTCTTT.

This clone was observed once. The rearrangement joins TRBV7-2 to TRBJ2-5; D call uncertain. The J call is uncertain, as TRBJ2-7 better fits the DNA end. The CDR3 runs to 14 residues. CDR1 SGHTA and CDR2 FQGNSA come from the germline V gene. The CDR3, as DNA: TGTGCCAGCAGCTTTTCCGGGTTAACCTACGAGCAGTACTTC. It specifies CASSFSGLTYEQYF.

The J gene is TRBJ1-2, the V gene TRBV20-1; D ambiguous. Trimming stripped 5 bases from V and 8 bases from J, with 12 bases between. The length of the CDR3 is 11 residues. Germline V gene data show CDR1 as DFQATT and CDR2 as SNEGSKA (reference sequence). CDR3 DNA sequence: TGCAGTGCTGCACAGACCCGGGGCTACACCTTC. It translates to CSAAQTRGYTF.

The chain joins TRBV6-5 to TRBJ1-4; 10 bases align to TRBD1. CDR3 size: 14 residues. J gave up 7 bases and V 6 bases, and 5 bases lay outside the gene matches. Germline V gene lookup returns CDR1 MNHEY and CDR2 SVGAGI. CDR3 nucleotides: TGTGCCAGCAGCCCCGGGACAGGGGCTGAAAAACTGTTTTTT. It translates to CASSPGTGAEKLFF.

CDR3 in DNA: TGTGCCAGCAGCCCACTACTGACTAGCGGGGCCTACGAGCAGTACTTC. Protein sequence: CASSPLLTSGAYEQYF. This chain links TRBV7-9 with TRBJ2-7; 11 nucleotides agree with TRBD2. The V and J ends lost 5 bases and 2 bases, in that order; junction bases with no gene match: 8. Per the germline V gene, CDR1 is SEHNR and CDR2 is FQNEAQ (reference sequence). The CDR3 consists of 16 residues.

This chain connects TRBV2 to TRBJ2-1, with 7 bases that match TRBD1. CDR1 SNHLY and CDR2 FYNNEI come from the germline V gene. The V gene end was trimmed by 3 bases and the J gene end by 6 bases; junction bases not matched to a gene: 5. This CDR3 is 14 amino acids long. The CDR3 nucleotides are TGTGCCAGCAGTGAGGTGGGACAGATCAATGAGCAGTTCTTC. This encodes CASSEVGQINEQFF.

This chain links TRBV19 with TRBJ2-1; maybe TRBD1 (6 bases). Trimming shortened V by 7 bases and J by 4 bases, and 17 bases separated the two germline ends. CDR1 is LNHDA and CDR2 is SQIVND in the germline V gene (reference sequence). The CDR3 runs 15 residues. The CDR3 sequence: CASTGAGVGYNEQFF. CDR3 DNA sequence: TGTGCCAGTACCGGAGCAGGGGTCGGATACAATGAGCAGTTCTTC.

The rearrangement links TRBV4-3 to TRBJ2-7, with 9 bases lining up with TRBD2. The CDR3 contains 15 residues. V dropped 1 base and J dropped 2; count of bases not matched to a gene: 3. Germline CDR1 is LGHNA and CDR2 is YSLEER. The CDR3: CASSQVSGGTYEQYF. CDR3 coding DNA: TGCGCCAGCAGCCAAGTTAGCGGGGGTACCTACGAGCAGTACTTC.

The rearrangement links TRBV5-1 to TRBJ2-5, with a tentative D call TRBD1 (5 bases). Germline V gene data show CDR1 as SGHRS and CDR2 as YFSETQ. The CDR3 is made up of 13 amino acids. V lost 6 bases to trimming and J lost 5 bases, with 14 bases between them. The DNA of the CDR3 is TGCGCCAGCACGGAGCAGGGTAGCGAGACCCAGTACTTC. Translating gives CASTEQGSETQYF.

Concerning this clone: Other nucleotide sequences in the sample specify the same CDR3. V usage is TRBV5-1 and J usage is TRBJ2-3; D might be TRBD2 (6 bases). CDR1 is SGHRS and CDR2 is YFSETQ in the germline V gene. This CDR3 has 15 residues. V was shortened by 3 bases and J by 3 bases, with 14 bases between the two germline ends. CDR3 DNA sequence: TGCGCCAGCAGCTCATCCGGAGGAGGGACAGATACGCAGTATTTT. This codes for CASSSSGGGTDTQYF.

V is TRBV6-6 and J is TRBJ1-3, with TRBD1 as a possible D gene (6 bases). In germline, CDR1 is MNHNY, CDR2 SVGAGI (reference sequence). The CDR3 is made up of 15 amino acids. V was pared by 2 bases and J by 0 bases, with 8 bases between. The CDR3 is CASSYSRGSGNTIYF. The CDR3 nucleotides are TGTGCCAGCAGTTACAGCAGGGGCTCTGGAAACACCATATATTTT.

A word on this clone: One junction end disagrees with the germline gene, perhaps due to a read error. The J gene is TRBJ2-5, the V gene TRBV7-9; a weak D match, TRBD1 (6 bases). There are 14 residues in the CDR3. Germline CDR1 reads SEHNR; CDR2 reads FQNEAQ (reference sequence). The CDR3 DNA reads as TGTTCCAGCAGCTCGACAGGACACCAAGAGACCCAGTACTTC. It is translated as CSSSSTGHQETQYF.

The chain is built from TRBV4-2 and TRBJ2-2, with 7 bases that match TRBD2. CDR1 is LGHNA, CDR2 YNFKEQ, per germline. V gave up 1 base and J gave up 2 bases; unmatched junction bases: 7. This CDR3 spans 17 amino acids. The CDR3 bases are TGTGCCAGCAGCCAAGTCGGGCTAGCGGTCAACACCGGGGAGCTGTTTTTT. It encodes CASSQVGLAVNTGELFF.

This clone was counted a single time. The junction departs from germline at one end; a sequencing error may be responsible. This chain joins TRBV7-9 and TRBJ2-1; 15 bases map to TRBD2. The CDR3 covers 18 residues. In germline, CDR1 is SEHNR, CDR2 FQNEAQ (reference sequence). For the CDR3, the DNA is TGTTCCAGCAGCCTTTCCGGGACTAGCGGGAGGCACAGCAATGAGCAGTTCTTC. It encodes CSSSLSGTSGRHSNEQFF. The variable domain in full, with the rest retrieved from reference TRBV7-9 and TRBJ2-1, is DTGVSQNPRHKITKRGQNVTFRCDPISEHNRLYWYRQTLGQGPEFLTYFQNEAQLEKSRLLSDRFSAERPKGSFSTLEIQRTEQGDSAMYLCSSSLSGTSGRHSNEQFFGPGTRLTVL.

This chain links TRBV6-5 with TRBJ1-3; TRBD1 might be the D (5 bases). This CDR3 spans 14 amino acids. Trimming stripped 4 bases from V and 4 bases from J, with 11 bases between. Germline CDR1 and CDR2: MNHEY and SVGAGI. The CDR3 sequence: CASSSGLTGNTIYF. In nucleotides, the CDR3 is TGTGCCAGCAGTTCAGGGCTAACCGGAAACACCATATATTTT.

This clone was counted between two and nine times. This chain uses TRBV5-1 with TRBJ2-5; D unclear. Germline CDR1 is SGHRS and CDR2 is YFSETQ. The CDR3 is made up of 13 amino acids. Trimming cost V 0 bases and J 5 bases, with 8 bases left between them. The CDR3 spells CASSLVGRETQYF. The CDR3 nucleotides read TGCGCCAGCAGCTTGGTTGGGCGCGAGACCCAGTACTTC.

The chain joins TRBV5-1 to TRBJ2-1; 12 bases match TRBD2. Germline-derived CDR1 and CDR2 are SGHRS and YFSETQ. The CDR3 sequence is 19 residues long. Trimming at V came to 0 bases and at J to 12 bases, leaving 19 bases not matched to a gene. CDR3 sequence: CASSLANPLLAGGQRRQFF. The DNA of the CDR3 is TGCGCCAGCAGCTTGGCCAATCCCTTACTAGCGGGAGGACAAAGGAGGCAGTTCTTC. The full variable domain, completed using reference TRBV5-1 and TRBJ2-1, is KAGVTQTPRYLIKTRGQQVTLSCSPISGHRSVSWYQQTPGQGLQFLFEYFSETQRNKGNFPGRFSGRQFSNSRSEMNVSTLELGDSALYLCASSLANPLLAGGQRRQFFGPGTRLTVL.